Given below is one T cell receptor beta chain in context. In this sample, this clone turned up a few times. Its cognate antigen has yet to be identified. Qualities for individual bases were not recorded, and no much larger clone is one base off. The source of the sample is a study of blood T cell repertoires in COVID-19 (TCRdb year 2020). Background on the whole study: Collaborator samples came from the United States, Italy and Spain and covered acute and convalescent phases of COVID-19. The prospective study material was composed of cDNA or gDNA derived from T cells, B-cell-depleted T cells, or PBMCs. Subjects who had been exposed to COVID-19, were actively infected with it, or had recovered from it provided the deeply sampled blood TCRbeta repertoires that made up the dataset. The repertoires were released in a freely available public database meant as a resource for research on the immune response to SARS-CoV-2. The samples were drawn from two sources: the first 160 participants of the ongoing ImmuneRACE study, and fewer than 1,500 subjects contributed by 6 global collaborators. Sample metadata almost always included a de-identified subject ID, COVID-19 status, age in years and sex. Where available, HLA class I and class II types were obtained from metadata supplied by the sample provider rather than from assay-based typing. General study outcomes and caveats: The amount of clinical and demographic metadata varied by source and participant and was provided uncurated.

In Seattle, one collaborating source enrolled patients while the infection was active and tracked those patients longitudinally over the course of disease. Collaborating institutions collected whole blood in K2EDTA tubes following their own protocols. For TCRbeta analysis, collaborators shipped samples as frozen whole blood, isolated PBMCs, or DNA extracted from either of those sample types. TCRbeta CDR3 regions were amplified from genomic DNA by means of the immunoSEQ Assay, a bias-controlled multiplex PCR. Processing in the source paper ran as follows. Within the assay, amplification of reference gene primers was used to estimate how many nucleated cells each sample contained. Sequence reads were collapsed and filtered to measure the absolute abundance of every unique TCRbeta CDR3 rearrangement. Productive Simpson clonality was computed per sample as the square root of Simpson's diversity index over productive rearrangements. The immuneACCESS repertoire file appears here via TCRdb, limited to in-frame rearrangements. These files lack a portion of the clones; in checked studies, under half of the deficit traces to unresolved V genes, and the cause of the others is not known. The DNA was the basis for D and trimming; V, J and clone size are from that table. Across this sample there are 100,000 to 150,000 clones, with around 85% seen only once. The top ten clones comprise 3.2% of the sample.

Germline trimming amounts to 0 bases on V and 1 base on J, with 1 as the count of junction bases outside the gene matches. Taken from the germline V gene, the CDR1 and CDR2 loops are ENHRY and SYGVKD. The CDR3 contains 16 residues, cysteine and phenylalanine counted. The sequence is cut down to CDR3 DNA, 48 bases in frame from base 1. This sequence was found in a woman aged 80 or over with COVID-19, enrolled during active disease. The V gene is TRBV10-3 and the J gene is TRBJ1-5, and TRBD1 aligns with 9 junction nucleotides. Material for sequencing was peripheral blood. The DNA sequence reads TGTGCCATCAGTGAGTCGGGACAGGGCAGCAATCAGCCCCAGCATTTT. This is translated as CAISESGQGSNQPQHF.